Listed below are T cell receptor beta chains from one sample, sequenced in a study of T cell responses to AZD1222 COVID-19 vaccine. Sequencing was performed with immunoSEQ multiplex PCR; in TCRdb, only in-frame clones are kept and a portion is missing. The repertoire holds 90,000 to 150,000 clones, over 80% seen once, with 7.9% in the top ten. This material consisted of peripheral blood, taken 28 days after the second AZD1222 dose. Every receptor here comes from an adult who received the AZD1222 COVID-19 vaccine. CDR3s include the opening cysteine and the closing phenylalanine or tryptophan. D genes are given only for firm matches. Size is stated for part of the rows, as once, few or many counts, or as a class when the clone is expanded.

D gene: TRBD2; clone size: .; J gene: TRBJ2-3; V gene: TRBV15; CDR3 DNA: TGTGCCACCAGCTTTCGACTAGCGCATACTAGCACAGATACGCAGTATTTT; CDR3 protein: CATSFRLAHTSTDTQYF
D gene: .; clone size: .; J gene: TRBJ2-7; V gene: TRBV27; CDR3 DNA: TGTGCCAGCAGTTTTCAGGTCTCGGACGAGCAGTACTTC; CDR3 protein: CASSFQVSDEQYF
D gene: .; clone size: .; J gene: TRBJ1-3; V gene: TRBV24-1; CDR3 DNA: TGTGCCACCAGTGAAACCTCGTCGAGGTCTGGAAACACCATATATTTT; CDR3 protein: CATSETSSRSGNTIYF
D gene: .; clone size: .; J gene: TRBJ1-6; V gene: TRBV28; CDR3 DNA: TGTGCCAGCAGTTTGCCCTCACTGAGCTCCTATAATTCACCCCTCCACTTT; CDR3 protein: CASSLPSLSSYNSPLHF
D gene: .; clone size: .; J gene: TRBJ1-2; V gene: TRBV10-3; CDR3 DNA: TGTGCCACCGTGGCCCAAGCCGCCGGGGGTGATAACTATGGCTACACCTTC; CDR3 protein: CATVAQAAGGDNYGYTF
D gene: .; clone size: .; J gene: TRBJ1-6; V gene: TRBV5-4; CDR3 DNA: TGTGCCAGCAGCTTGTGGCAGGTGATCTCCGACCTCCACTTT; CDR3 protein: CASSLWQVISDLHF
D gene: .; clone size: .; J gene: TRBJ2-7; V gene: TRBV5-1; CDR3 DNA: TGCGCCAGCAGCCCCACTATAAGCGGGCTCGTCTGGGGCGACGAGCAGTACTTC; CDR3 protein: CASSPTISGLVWGDEQYF
D gene: .; clone size: .; J gene: TRBJ1-2; V gene: TRBV28; CDR3 DNA: TGTGCCAGCAGTTCGTACTATGGCTACACCTTC; CDR3 protein: CASSSYYGYTF
D gene: .; clone size: .; J gene: TRBJ1-5; V gene: TRBV10-3; CDR3 DNA: TGTGCCATCAGTGAGTCGATTCAGGGTCGGAGCAATCAGCCCCAGCATTTT; CDR3 protein: CAISESIQGRSNQPQHF
D gene: .; clone size: .; J gene: TRBJ2-1; V gene: TRBV15; CDR3 DNA: TGTGCCACCAGCAGAGCCCTACTAGGTCCCCAGGATGAGCAGTTCTTC; CDR3 protein: CATSRALLGPQDEQFF
D gene: .; clone size: .; J gene: TRBJ1-2; V gene: TRBV3-1/TRBV3-2; CDR3 DNA: TGTGCCAGCAGCCTACAGGGAATTAACTATGGCTACACCTTC; CDR3 protein: CASSLQGINYGYTF
D gene: .; clone size: .; J gene: TRBJ1-5; V gene: TRBV28; CDR3 DNA: TGTGCCAGCAGTTTATTCAGGGAAGGACAGCCCCAGCATTTT; CDR3 protein: CASSLFREGQPQHF
D gene: TRBD1; clone size: few; J gene: TRBJ1-2; V gene: TRBV29-1; CDR3 DNA: TGCAGCGCTAGGGACAGGGGAAACTATGGCTACACCTTC; CDR3 protein: CSARDRGNYGYTF
D gene: TRBD2; clone size: .; J gene: TRBJ2-1; V gene: TRBV10-1; CDR3 DNA: TGCGCCAGCAGTGAGTCTAGCGGGGCTTTCAATGAGCAGTTCTTC; CDR3 protein: CASSESSGAFNEQFF
D gene: .; clone size: .; J gene: TRBJ1-2; V gene: TRBV7-9; CDR3 DNA: TGTGCCAGCAGCTTGGGCCAGGGGAATGGCTACACCTTC; CDR3 protein: CASSLGQGNGYTF
D gene: .; clone size: once; J gene: TRBJ2-2; V gene: TRBV5-1; CDR3 DNA: TGCGCCAGCAGCTTCAACCCGCGGGACAACACCGGGGAGCTGTTTTTT; CDR3 protein: CASSFNPRDNTGELFF
D gene: TRBD1; clone size: .; J gene: TRBJ1-6; V gene: TRBV5-1; CDR3 DNA: TGCGCCAGCAGCCCCGGACAGGGGGTAGGGTATTATAATTCACCCCTCCACTTT; CDR3 protein: CASSPGQGVGYYNSPLHF
D gene: .; clone size: .; J gene: TRBJ1-3; V gene: TRBV19; CDR3 DNA: TGTGCCTCAAAACGCAGGGATGGAAACACCATATATTTT; CDR3 protein: CASKRRDGNTIYF
D gene: .; clone size: .; J gene: TRBJ2-7; V gene: TRBV2; CDR3 DNA: TGTGCCAGCAGTGACCCGTTCTTTAGCTCCTACGAGCAGTACTTC; CDR3 protein: CASSDPFFSSYEQYF
D gene: .; clone size: .; J gene: TRBJ2-1; V gene: TRBV6-5; CDR3 DNA: TGTGCCAGCGAAAGGGCCCCTTATCAGATCTTC; CDR3 protein: CASERAPYQIF
D gene: .; clone size: .; J gene: TRBJ2-5; V gene: TRBV18; CDR3 DNA: TGTGCCAGCTCACCTCTGGGGGGAGTCCAAGAGACCCAGTACTTC; CDR3 protein: CASSPLGGVQETQYF
D gene: TRBD2; clone size: .; J gene: TRBJ2-3; V gene: TRBV29-1; CDR3 DNA: TGCAGTAGCGGGAGAAGCACAGATACGCAGTATTTT; CDR3 protein: CSSGRSTDTQYF
D gene: TRBD1; clone size: .; J gene: TRBJ1-4; V gene: TRBV4-1; CDR3 DNA: TGCGCCAGCAGCCAAGATTACAGGGGAACTAATGAAAAACTGTTTTTT; CDR3 protein: CASSQDYRGTNEKLFF
D gene: .; clone size: .; J gene: TRBJ1-2; V gene: TRBV1; CDR3 DNA: TGCACCAGCAGCCAAGCAAATGGACAGATCCTTAACTATGGCTACACCTTC; CDR3 protein: CTSSQANGQILNYGYTF
D gene: .; clone size: .; J gene: TRBJ2-7; V gene: TRBV15; CDR3 DNA: TGTGCCACCTCTAGTGGCAAATCCTACGAGCAGTACTTC; CDR3 protein: CATSSGKSYEQYF
D gene: .; clone size: .; J gene: TRBJ1-1; V gene: TRBV27; CDR3 DNA: TGTGCCAGCAGTTTTGGGGGGAAGACTGAAGCTTTCTTT; CDR3 protein: CASSFGGKTEAFF
D gene: TRBD1; clone size: .; J gene: TRBJ1-5; V gene: TRBV4-1; CDR3 DNA: TGCGCCAGCAGCCAAGGAGTGGGACAGAGGGGCAATCAGCCCCAGCATTTT; CDR3 protein: CASSQGVGQRGNQPQHF
D gene: .; clone size: .; J gene: TRBJ1-1; V gene: TRBV10-3; CDR3 DNA: TGTGCCATCAGTGATCTGTCAGACACTGAAGCTTTCTTT; CDR3 protein: CAISDLSDTEAFF
D gene: .; clone size: .; J gene: TRBJ2-1; V gene: TRBV29-1; CDR3 DNA: TGCAGCGCGGGACTCTCCTACAATGAGCAGTTCTTC; CDR3 protein: CSAGLSYNEQFF
D gene: TRBD1; clone size: .; J gene: TRBJ1-2; V gene: TRBV6-5; CDR3 DNA: TGTGCCAGCAAATCACAGGGGGCGGCCTATGGCTACACCTTC; CDR3 protein: CASKSQGAAYGYTF
D gene: .; clone size: .; J gene: TRBJ1-4; V gene: TRBV4-1; CDR3 DNA: TGCGCCAGCAGCCAGACAGCATTTAATGAAAAACTGTTTTTT; CDR3 protein: CASSQTAFNEKLFF
D gene: .; clone size: .; J gene: TRBJ2-7; V gene: TRBV5-1; CDR3 DNA: TGCGCCAGCAGCTCGGAACCTTCCTACGAGCAGTACTTC; CDR3 protein: CASSSEPSYEQYF
D gene: TRBD1; clone size: once; J gene: TRBJ1-5; V gene: TRBV29-1; CDR3 DNA: TGCAGCGTTGCCGGACAGGGGGGCCAGCCCCAGCATTTT; CDR3 protein: CSVAGQGGQPQHF
D gene: .; clone size: few; J gene: TRBJ1-5; V gene: TRBV6-5; CDR3 DNA: TGTGCCAGCAGCGTGACAGTCTCAGGGAATCAGCCCCAGCATTTT; CDR3 protein: CASSVTVSGNQPQHF
D gene: TRBD1; clone size: .; J gene: TRBJ1-5; V gene: TRBV19; CDR3 DNA: TGTGCCAGTAGTGGGACAGGGGGCCCTCAGCCCCAGCATTTT; CDR3 protein: CASSGTGGPQPQHF
D gene: TRBD1; clone size: .; J gene: TRBJ1-4; V gene: TRBV27; CDR3 DNA: TGTGCCAGCAAACTAAGCGGACAGGGTTCGGAAAAACTGTTTTTT; CDR3 protein: CASKLSGQGSEKLFF
D gene: .; clone size: few; J gene: TRBJ2-3; V gene: TRBV7-9; CDR3 DNA: TGTGCCAGCAGCCGTAGGGGGGGCTTAAGCACAGATACGCAGTATTTT; CDR3 protein: CASSRRGGLSTDTQYF
D gene: TRBD1; clone size: .; J gene: TRBJ1-5; V gene: TRBV12-3/TRBV12-4; CDR3 DNA: TGTGCCAGCAGTTTTACAGGGGATCAGCCCCAGCATTTT; CDR3 protein: CASSFTGDQPQHF
D gene: TRBD1; clone size: once; J gene: TRBJ2-7; V gene: TRBV10-3; CDR3 DNA: TGTGCCATCAGTGAGTCGGTGACAGGGACCTCCTACGAGCAGTACTTC; CDR3 protein: CAISESVTGTSYEQYF
D gene: TRBD1; clone size: .; J gene: TRBJ2-3; V gene: TRBV7-9; CDR3 DNA: TGTGCCAGCAGCTTATTAGGGACAGGGGTCCCGGATACGCAGTATTTT; CDR3 protein: CASSLLGTGVPDTQYF
D gene: TRBD2; clone size: .; J gene: TRBJ2-3; V gene: TRBV18; CDR3 DNA: TGTGCCAGCTCACCTCTAGCGGGGGGATCCACAGATACGCAGTATTTT; CDR3 protein: CASSPLAGGSTDTQYF
D gene: .; clone size: .; J gene: TRBJ2-3; V gene: TRBV9; CDR3 DNA: TGTGCCAGCAGCGTGTCCCCATTGCGGATTTATAGCACAGATACGCAGTATTTT; CDR3 protein: CASSVSPLRIYSTDTQYF
D gene: TRBD1; clone size: .; J gene: TRBJ1-4; V gene: TRBV27; CDR3 DNA: TGTGCCAGCAGTCAATCCAGGGGGGCTTTTAATGAAAAACTGTTTTTT; CDR3 protein: CASSQSRGAFNEKLFF
D gene: .; clone size: .; J gene: TRBJ1-1; V gene: TRBV7-9; CDR3 DNA: TGTGCCAGCAGCTTAGGATTTAGCCTTGAAGCTTTCTTT; CDR3 protein: CASSLGFSLEAFF
D gene: TRBD1; clone size: once; J gene: TRBJ1-2; V gene: TRBV18; CDR3 DNA: TGTGCCAGCTCCTCGGGACAGGGTCGAAACTATGGCTACACCTTC; CDR3 protein: CASSSGQGRNYGYTF
D gene: .; clone size: .; J gene: TRBJ1-6; V gene: TRBV28; CDR3 DNA: TGTGCCAGCAGGGAGGCCGGGGAGGGTTTATCACCCCTCCACTTT; CDR3 protein: CASREAGEGLSPLHF
D gene: .; clone size: .; J gene: TRBJ1-5; V gene: TRBV28; CDR3 DNA: TGTGCCAGCGGCTACAAGGAGAATCAGCCCCAGCATTTT; CDR3 protein: CASGYKENQPQHF
D gene: .; clone size: .; J gene: TRBJ2-7; V gene: TRBV15; CDR3 DNA: TGTGCCACCAGCAGAGGAGGGGGGAGTTCGGGAGAGCAGTACTTC; CDR3 protein: CATSRGGGSSGEQYF
D gene: .; clone size: .; J gene: TRBJ2-7; V gene: TRBV24-1; CDR3 DNA: TGTGCCACCAGTGATCCAAACTACGAGCAGTACTTC; CDR3 protein: CATSDPNYEQYF
D gene: .; clone size: .; J gene: TRBJ1-1; V gene: TRBV28; CDR3 DNA: TGTGCCAGCACTAAATTCGGCCGAGGGACTGAAGCTTTCTTT; CDR3 protein: CASTKFGRGTEAFF
D gene: .; clone size: .; J gene: TRBJ1-6; V gene: TRBV19; CDR3 DNA: TGTGCCAGTAGTATGAGACAGACTTCACCCCTCCACTTT; CDR3 protein: CASSMRQTSPLHF
D gene: .; clone size: .; J gene: TRBJ2-2; V gene: TRBV2; CDR3 DNA: TGTGCCAGCAGGACCTCATTGAACACCGGGGAGCTGTTTTTT; CDR3 protein: CASRTSLNTGELFF
D gene: TRBD1; clone size: once; J gene: TRBJ1-4; V gene: TRBV27; CDR3 DNA: TGTGCCAGCAGTTTTATTGGGACAGGTCCCGAAAAACTGTTTTTT; CDR3 protein: CASSFIGTGPEKLFF